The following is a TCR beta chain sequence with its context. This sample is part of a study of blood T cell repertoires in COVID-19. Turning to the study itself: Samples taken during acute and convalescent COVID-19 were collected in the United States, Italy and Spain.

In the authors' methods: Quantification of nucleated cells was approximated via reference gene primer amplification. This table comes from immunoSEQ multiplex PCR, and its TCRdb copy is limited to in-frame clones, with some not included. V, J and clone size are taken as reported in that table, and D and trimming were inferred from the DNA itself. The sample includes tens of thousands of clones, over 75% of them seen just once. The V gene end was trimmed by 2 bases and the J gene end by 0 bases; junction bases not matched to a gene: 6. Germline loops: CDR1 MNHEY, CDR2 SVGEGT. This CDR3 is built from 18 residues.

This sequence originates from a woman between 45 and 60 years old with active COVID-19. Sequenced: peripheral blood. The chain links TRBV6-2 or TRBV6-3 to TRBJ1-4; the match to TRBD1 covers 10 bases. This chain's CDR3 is CASSYNSGQGTTNEKLFF. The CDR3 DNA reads TGTGCCAGCAGTTACAATTCGGGACAGGGGACAACTAATGAAAAACTGTTTTTT.